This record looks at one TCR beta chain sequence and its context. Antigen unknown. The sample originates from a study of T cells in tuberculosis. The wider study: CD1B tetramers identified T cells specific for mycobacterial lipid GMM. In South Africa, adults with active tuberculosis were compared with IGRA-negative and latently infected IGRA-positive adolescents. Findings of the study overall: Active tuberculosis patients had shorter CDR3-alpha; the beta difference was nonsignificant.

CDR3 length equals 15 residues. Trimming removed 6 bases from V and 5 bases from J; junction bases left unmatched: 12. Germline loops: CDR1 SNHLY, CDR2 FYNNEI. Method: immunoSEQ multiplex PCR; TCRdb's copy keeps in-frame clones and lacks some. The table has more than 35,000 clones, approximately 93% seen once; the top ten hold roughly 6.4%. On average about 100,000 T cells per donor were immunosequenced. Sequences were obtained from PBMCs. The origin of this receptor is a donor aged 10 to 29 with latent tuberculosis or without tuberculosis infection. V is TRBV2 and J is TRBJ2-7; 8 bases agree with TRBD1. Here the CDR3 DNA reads TGTGCCAGCAGGGAGGAGACAGGGGAGTTCCACGAGCAGTACTTC. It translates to CASREETGEFHEQYF. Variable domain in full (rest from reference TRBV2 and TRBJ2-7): EPEVTQTPSHQVTQMGQEVILRCVPISNHLYFYWYRQILGQKVEFLVSFYNNEISEKSEIFDDQFSVERPDGSNFTLKIRSTKLEDSAMYFCASREETGEFHEQYFGPGTRLTVT.